This TCR beta chain was observed in a study of cytotoxic CD8 clonotypes in ibrutinib-treated CLL. Study-level results: There were differences in sampling times between sustained-remission and progressing patients.

Cryopreserved PBMCs supplied 2 to 2.5 micrograms of genomic DNA for TCR beta libraries. Sequencing was performed with immunoSEQ multiplex PCR; in TCRdb, only in-frame clones are kept and a portion is missing. This sample has approximately 100,000 clones, with more than 70% found just once. Concerning this clone: Antigen unknown. Sequence at one end of the junction differs from germline and may be a read error.

This CDR3 comprises 8 residues. Germline CDR1 is SNHLY and CDR2 is FYNNEI. This clonotype was obtained from a human donor with chronic lymphocytic leukemia. The material was PBMCs, obtained after 24 months of ibrutinib treatment. The chain combines TRBV2 with TRBJ2-7; no clear D gene. The CDR3 here is CAISRLSF. Written as DNA, the CDR3 is TGTGCCATCTCGCGGCTGTCCTTC. Together with reference TRBV2 and TRBJ2-7, the CDR3 gives the full variable domain: EPEVTQTPSHQVTQMGQEVILRCVPISNHLYFYWYRQILGQKVEFLVSFYNNEISEKSEIFDDQFSVERPDGSNFTLKIRSTKLEDSAMYFCAISRLSFGPGTRLTVT.